This record looks at one T cell receptor beta chain sequence and its context. This clonotype was seen more than once but under ten times. Its antigen has not been determined. Base qualities are not provided; no much larger clone lies one nucleotide away. The sample belongs to a study of CD8 T cells in ankylosing spondylitis (dated by TCRdb to about 2017). About the full investigation: The study profiled T cell receptor beta repertoires in healthy donors and ankylosing spondylitis patients to find disease-linked TCR variants. The whole study cohort included 95 to 130 healthy donors and over 20 ankylosing spondylitis patients. Peripheral blood samples were taken, and synovial fluid was additionally collected from ankylosing spondylitis patients.

Results and caveats for the whole study, not just this receptor: According to the report, matched synovial fluid samples from ankylosing spondylitis patients were significantly enriched for the disease-linked clones. Some of the motif variants had been reported before in the synovial fluid and blood of reactive arthritis patients, a finding that suggests common disease-initiation mechanisms. A TCR beta motif of several highly homologous amino acid variants appeared characteristic of blood from ankylosing spondylitis patients. A CD8+ phenotype was shown by the disease-linked clones, which were found at relatively low frequencies in peripheral blood.

V is cut back by 4 bases and J by 3 bases, with 8 bases in the junction unmatched. CDR1 and CDR2 (SEHNR, FQNEAQ) derive from the germline V gene (reference sequence). There are 15 amino acids in the CDR3, from cysteine to phenylalanine inclusive. The sequence is cut down to CDR3 DNA, 45 bases in frame from base 1. The instrument was an Illumina HiSeq 2500. Quantitative 5'-RACE with molecular barcodes was used to prepare TCR beta libraries. From the authors' description of their analysis: Disease-linked TCR variants were identified with a new computational method built on a probabilistic model of VDJ rearrangement. TCRdb's own reprocessing of the public reads used fastp at Q25 and MiXCR and kept productive beta chains. Each entry is one CDR3 protein sequence, shown with its most common DNA and genes. TCRdb's processing, not the study's, gives the V and J calls here. The sample table records roughly 250,000 distinct CDR3 sequences; 10% of these occur just once. 2.6% of the sample lies in the top ten.

Sequences were obtained from blood, either unsorted or a sorted T cell fraction (not recorded which). The chain uses TRBV7-9 and TRBJ1-2; TRBD1 agrees with 7 junctional bases. The clonotype comes from a male donor with ankylosing spondylitis or in good health (not recorded which). CDR3 sequence: CASSSRRDSHYGYTF. The nucleotide sequence reads as follows: TGTGCCAGCAGCTCCCGCCGGGACAGTCACTATGGCTACACCTTC. Reference TRBV7-9 and TRBJ1-2 genes cover what lies past the CDR3, so the full variable domain is DTGVSQNPRHKITKRGQNVTFRCDPISEHNRLYWYRQTLGQGPEFLTYFQNEAQLEKSRLLSDRFSAERPKGSFSTLEIQRTEQGDSAMYLCASSSRRDSHYGYTFGSGTRLTVV.